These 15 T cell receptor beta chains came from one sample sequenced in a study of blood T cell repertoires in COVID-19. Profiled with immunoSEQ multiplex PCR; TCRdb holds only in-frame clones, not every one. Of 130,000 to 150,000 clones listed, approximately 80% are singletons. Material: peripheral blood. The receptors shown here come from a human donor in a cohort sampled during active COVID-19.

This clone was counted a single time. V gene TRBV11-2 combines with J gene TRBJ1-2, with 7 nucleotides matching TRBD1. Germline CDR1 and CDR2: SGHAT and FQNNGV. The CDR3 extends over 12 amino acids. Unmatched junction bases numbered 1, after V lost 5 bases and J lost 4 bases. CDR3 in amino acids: CASSQGGYGYTF. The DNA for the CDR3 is TGTGCCAGCAGCCAGGGGGGCTATGGCTACACCTTC.

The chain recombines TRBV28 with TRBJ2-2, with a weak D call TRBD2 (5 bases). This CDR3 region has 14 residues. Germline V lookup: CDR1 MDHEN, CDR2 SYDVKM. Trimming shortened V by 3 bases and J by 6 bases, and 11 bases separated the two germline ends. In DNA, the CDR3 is TGTGCCAGCAGTTTGATTAGCGACGCCGGGGAGCTGTTTTTT. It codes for CASSLISDAGELFF.

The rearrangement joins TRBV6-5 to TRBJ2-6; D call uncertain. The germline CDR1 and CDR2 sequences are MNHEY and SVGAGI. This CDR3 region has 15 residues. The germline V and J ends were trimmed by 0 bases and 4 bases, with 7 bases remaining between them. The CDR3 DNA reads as TGTGCCAGCAGTTACTCGCCCCGGGGGGCCAACGTCCTGACTTTC. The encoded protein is CASSYSPRGANVLTF.

CDR3 bases: TGTGCCAGCAAGGCAGGGTCGACCGAAAAACTGTTTTTT. This codes for CASKAGSTEKLFF. This chain joins TRBV2 and TRBJ1-4, with TRBD1 as a possible D gene (5 bases). The germline V and J ends were trimmed by 7 bases and 8 bases, with 14 bases remaining between them. Germline V gives CDR1 SNHLY, CDR2 FYNNEI. There are 13 residues in the CDR3.

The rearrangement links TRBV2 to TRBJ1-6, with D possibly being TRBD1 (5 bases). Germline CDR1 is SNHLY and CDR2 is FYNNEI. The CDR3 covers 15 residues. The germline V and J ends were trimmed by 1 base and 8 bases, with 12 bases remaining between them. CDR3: CASSEGPGTYSPLHF. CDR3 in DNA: TGTGCCAGCAGTGAAGGACCCGGGACTTATTCACCCCTCCACTTT.

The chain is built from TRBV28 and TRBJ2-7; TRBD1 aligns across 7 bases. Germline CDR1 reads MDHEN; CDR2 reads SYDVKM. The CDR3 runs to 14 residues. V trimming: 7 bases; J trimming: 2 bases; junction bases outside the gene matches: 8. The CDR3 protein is CASNVLGTAYEQYF. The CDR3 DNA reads TGTGCCAGCAACGTCCTAGGGACAGCCTACGAGCAGTACTTC. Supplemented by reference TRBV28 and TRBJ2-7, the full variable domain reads DVKVTQSSRYLVKRTGEKVFLECVQDMDHENMFWYRQDPGLGLRLIYFSYDVKMKEKGDIPEGYSVSREKKERFSLILESASTNQTSMYLCASNVLGTAYEQYFGPGTRLTVT.

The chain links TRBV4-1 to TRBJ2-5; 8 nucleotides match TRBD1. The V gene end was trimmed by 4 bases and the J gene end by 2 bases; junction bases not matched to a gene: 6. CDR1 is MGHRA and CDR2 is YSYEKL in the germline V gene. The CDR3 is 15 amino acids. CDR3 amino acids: CASSPGQGIQETQYF. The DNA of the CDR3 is TGCGCCAGCAGCCCCGGACAGGGAATACAAGAGACCCAGTACTTC.

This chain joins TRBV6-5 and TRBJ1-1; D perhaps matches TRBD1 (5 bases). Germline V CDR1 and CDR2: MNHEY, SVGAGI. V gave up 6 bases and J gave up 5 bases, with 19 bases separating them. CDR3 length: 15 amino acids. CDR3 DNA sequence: TGTGCCAGCAGCGTTAACACGGGGGGAGGGACTGAAGCTTTCTTT. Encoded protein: CASSVNTGGGTEAFF.

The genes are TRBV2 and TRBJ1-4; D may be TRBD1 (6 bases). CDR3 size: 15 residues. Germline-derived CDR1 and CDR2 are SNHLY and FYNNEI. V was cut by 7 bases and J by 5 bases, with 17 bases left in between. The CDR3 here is CASNVDRTLNEKLFF. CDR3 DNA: TGTGCCAGCAACGTGGACAGAACTTTGAATGAAAAACTGTTTTTT.

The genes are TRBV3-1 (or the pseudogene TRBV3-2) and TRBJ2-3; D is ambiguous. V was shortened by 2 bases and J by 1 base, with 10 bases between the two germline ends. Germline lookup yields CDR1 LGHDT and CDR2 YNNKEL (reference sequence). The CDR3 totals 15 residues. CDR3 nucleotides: TGTGCCAGCAGCCAAACTTTCGCCGGCACAGATACGCAGTATTTT. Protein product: CASSQTFAGTDTQYF.

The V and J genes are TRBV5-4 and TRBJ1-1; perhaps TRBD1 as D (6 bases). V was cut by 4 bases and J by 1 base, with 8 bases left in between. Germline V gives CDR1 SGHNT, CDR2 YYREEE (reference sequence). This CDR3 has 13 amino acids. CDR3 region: CASSGQKNTEAFF. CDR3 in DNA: TGTGCCAGCAGCGGACAGAAGAACACTGAAGCTTTCTTT. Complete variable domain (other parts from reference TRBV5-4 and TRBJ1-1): ETGVTQSPTHLIKTRGQQVTLRCSSQSGHNTVSWYQQALGQGPQFIFQYYREEENGRGNFPPRFSGLQFPNYSSELNVNALELDDSALYLCASSGQKNTEAFFGQGTRLTVV.

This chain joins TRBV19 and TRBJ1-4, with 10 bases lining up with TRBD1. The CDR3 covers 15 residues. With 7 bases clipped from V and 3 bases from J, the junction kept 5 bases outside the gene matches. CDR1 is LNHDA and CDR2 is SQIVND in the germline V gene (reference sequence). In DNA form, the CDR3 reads TGTGCCAGTAATCTCGGGACAGGGGCTAATGAAAAACTGTTTTTT. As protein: CASNLGTGANEKLFF.

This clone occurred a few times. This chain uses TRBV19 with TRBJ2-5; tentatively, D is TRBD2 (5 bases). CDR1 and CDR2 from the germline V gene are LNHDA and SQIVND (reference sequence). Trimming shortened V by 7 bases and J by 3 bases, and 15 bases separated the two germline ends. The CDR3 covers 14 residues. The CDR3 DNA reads TGTGCCAGTACCACCGATCCAGCGGAAGAGACCCAGTACTTC. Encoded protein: CASTTDPAEETQYF.

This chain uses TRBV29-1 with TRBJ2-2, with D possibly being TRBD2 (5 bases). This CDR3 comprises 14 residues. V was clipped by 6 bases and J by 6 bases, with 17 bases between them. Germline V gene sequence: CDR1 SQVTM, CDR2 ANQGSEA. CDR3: CSVALAGVAGELFF. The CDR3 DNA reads TGCAGCGTCGCTTTAGCCGGGGTGGCCGGGGAGCTGTTTTTT.

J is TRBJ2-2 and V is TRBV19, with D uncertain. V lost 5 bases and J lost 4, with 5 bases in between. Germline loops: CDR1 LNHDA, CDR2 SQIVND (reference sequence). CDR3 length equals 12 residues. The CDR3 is CASSPLTGELFF. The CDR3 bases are TGTGCCAGTAGTCCTCTCACCGGGGAGCTGTTTTTT.